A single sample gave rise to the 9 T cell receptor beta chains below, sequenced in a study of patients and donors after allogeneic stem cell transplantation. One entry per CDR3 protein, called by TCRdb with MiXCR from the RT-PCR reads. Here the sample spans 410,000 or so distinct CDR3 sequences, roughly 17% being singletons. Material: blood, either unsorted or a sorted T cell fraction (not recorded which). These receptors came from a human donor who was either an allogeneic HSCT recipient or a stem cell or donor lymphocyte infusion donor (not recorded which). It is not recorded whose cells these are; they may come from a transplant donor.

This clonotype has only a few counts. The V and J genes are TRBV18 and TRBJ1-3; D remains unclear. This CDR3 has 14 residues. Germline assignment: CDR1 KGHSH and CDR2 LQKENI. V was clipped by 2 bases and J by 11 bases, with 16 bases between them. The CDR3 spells CASSPSKSFVAIYF. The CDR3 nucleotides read TGTGCCAGCTCACCATCCAAGTCTTTTGTCGCCATATATTTT.

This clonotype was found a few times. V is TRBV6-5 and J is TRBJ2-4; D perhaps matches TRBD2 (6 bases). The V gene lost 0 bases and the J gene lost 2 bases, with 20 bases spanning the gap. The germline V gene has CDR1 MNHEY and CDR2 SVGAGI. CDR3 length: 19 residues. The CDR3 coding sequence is TGTGCCAGCAGTTACTCCGGTCTTGGAGCGCGGGAAACCAAAAACATTCAGTACTTC. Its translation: CASSYSGLGARETKNIQYF.

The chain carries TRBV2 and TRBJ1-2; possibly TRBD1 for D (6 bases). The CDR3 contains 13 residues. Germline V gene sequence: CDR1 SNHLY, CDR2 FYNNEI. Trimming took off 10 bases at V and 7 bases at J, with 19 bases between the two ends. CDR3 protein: CATSTEWGLGYTF. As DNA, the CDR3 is TGTGCCACCTCGACAGAATGGGGGCTTGGCTACACCTTC.

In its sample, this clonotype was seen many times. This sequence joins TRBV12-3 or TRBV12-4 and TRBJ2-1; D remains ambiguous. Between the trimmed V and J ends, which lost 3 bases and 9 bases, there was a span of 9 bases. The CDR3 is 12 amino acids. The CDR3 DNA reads TGTGCCAGCAGTTTTTCAGCAACTGAGCAGTTCTTC. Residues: CASSFSATEQFF.

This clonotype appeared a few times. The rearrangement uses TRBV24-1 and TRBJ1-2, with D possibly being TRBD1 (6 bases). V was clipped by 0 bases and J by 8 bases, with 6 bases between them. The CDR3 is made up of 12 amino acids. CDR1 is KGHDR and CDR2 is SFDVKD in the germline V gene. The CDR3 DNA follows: TGTGCCACCAGTGATTTGACAGGGGGCTACACCTTC. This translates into CATSDLTGGYTF.

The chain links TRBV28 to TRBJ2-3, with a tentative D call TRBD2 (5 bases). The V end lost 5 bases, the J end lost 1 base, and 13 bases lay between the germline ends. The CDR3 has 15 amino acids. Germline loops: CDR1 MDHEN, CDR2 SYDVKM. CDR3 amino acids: CASSAHLSGTDTQYF. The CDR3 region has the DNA TGTGCCAGCAGTGCCCACCTTAGCGGCACAGATACGCAGTATTTT.

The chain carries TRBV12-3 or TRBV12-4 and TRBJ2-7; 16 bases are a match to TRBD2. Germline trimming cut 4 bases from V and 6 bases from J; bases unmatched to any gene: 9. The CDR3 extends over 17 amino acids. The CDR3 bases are TGTGCCAGCAGTTCCGGGACTAGCGGGGGGGCTAGGGGCGAGCAGTACTTC. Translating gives CASSSGTSGGARGEQYF.

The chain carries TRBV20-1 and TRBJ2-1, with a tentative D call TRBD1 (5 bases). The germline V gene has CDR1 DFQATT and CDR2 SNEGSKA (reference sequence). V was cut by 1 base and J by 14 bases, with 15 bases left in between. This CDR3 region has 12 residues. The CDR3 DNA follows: TGCAGTGCTAGAGGACAAGGGCAGGGTGAGTTCTTC. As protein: CSARGQGQGEFF.

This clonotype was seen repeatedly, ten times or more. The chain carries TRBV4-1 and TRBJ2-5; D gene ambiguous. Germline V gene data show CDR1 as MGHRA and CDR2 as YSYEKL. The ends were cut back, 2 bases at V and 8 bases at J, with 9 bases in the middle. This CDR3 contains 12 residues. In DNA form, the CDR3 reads TGCGCCAGCAGCCAACCATTCGACACCCAGTACTTC. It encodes CASSQPFDTQYF.